This TCR beta chain was captured in a study of T cell repertoires in cytomegalovirus infection. Study context: Both CMV infection and a matching HLA type were indicated by public TCR beta signatures.

This clonotype was detected many times. Its antigen is undetermined. Findings and caveats of the study: Dominant in the ex vivo response were TCR beta clonotypes restricted by HLA-C and specific for CMV. Carriers of CMV and the relevant HLA type were discriminated by public TCR beta frequency.

Trimming removed 2 bases at V and 0 bases at J, with 7 bases between. Germline V CDR1 and CDR2: SGHTA, FQGNSA. The CDR3 is made up of 14 amino acids. TCRdb recomputed calls from the reads with MiXCR, one row per CDR3 protein. The sample holds around 210,000 distinct CDR3 sequences; 6.5% are singletons and the top ten take under 7.5%. Material for sequencing was PBMCs. The rearrangement uses TRBV7-2 and TRBJ2-5; unclear D gene. The clonotype was recovered from a human donor in good health (CMV status not recorded). Some clones in this sample may be carry-over from other donors' samples. The CDR3 DNA sequence: TGTGCCAGCAGCTTATCAGTGAACCAAGAGACCCAGTACTTC. Its protein is CASSLSVNQETQYF. The full variable domain, rest sourced from reference TRBV7-2 and TRBJ2-5, is GAGVSQSPSNKVTEKGKDVELRCDPISGHTALYWYRQSLGQGLEFLIYFQGNSAPDKSGLPSDRFSAERTGGSVSTLTIQRTQQEDSAVYLCASSLSVNQETQYFGPGTRLLVL.